This T cell receptor beta chain was retrieved from a study of regulatory T cells in long-lasting Graves disease. Regarding the study as a whole: Limited samples may have lowered accuracy.

This clonotype was counted a few times. Its antigen is as yet unknown. The time point: newly diagnosed GD, antithyroid drugs for less than 3 months. From RNA extracted from PBMCs, the TCR library was made. Per germline, CDR1 DFQATT and CDR2 SNEGSKA (reference sequence). V lost 6 bases and J lost 0, with 8 bases in between. The CDR3 has 13 amino acids. Arm-PCR of CDR3 regions and iRepertoire HTBI primers were the basis on which TCR beta libraries were built. In the source study's methods: The study identified 55 to 80 TRBV and about 14 TRBJ segments across samples. MiXCR, applied by TCRdb to the multiplex PCR reads, yields one record per CDR3 protein. In this record, the V and J calls reflect TCRdb's handling and not the investigators' own analysis. The sample contains more than 350,000 distinct CDR3 sequences, about 16% of which appear only once. The sample was also reused in another study, on T cells in Graves' hyperthyroidism and ophthalmopathy. That investigation notes: Over 18 months, lack of ophthalmopathy progression marked Graves' hyperthyroidism as stable. Clonotypes that were expanded in thyroid above 0.001 mostly appeared in blood too.

Specimen: peripheral blood mononuclear cells (PBMCs), collected at new diagnosis, from a patient treated with antithyroid drugs. The receptor was derived from a woman in her twenties or thirties with Graves disease. The V and J genes are TRBV20-1 and TRBJ1-4; D is unclear. For the CDR3, the DNA is TGCAGTGCCCCGTTCACAACTAATGAAAAACTGTTTTTT. Amino acids: CSAPFTTNEKLFF.